The TCR beta chain described here comes from a study of T-cell memory formation after mild COVID-19. Study-wide context: Clusters were largely donor specific. Regarding the study as a whole: Some clones that responded were present in memory (sampled pre-infection), which suggests cross-reactive memory joined.

5'RACE primed at constant segments yielded TCR alpha and TCR beta cDNA libraries bearing sample barcodes and UMIs. TCRdb re-analysed the 5' RACE reads in MiXCR, keeping a single row per CDR3 protein. Here the sample spans fewer than 40,000 distinct CDR3 sequences, 7.5% to 8% being singletons. Per the germline V gene, CDR1 is DFQATT and CDR2 is SNEGSKA (reference sequence). This CDR3 is built from 14 residues. Trimming left V 3 bases short and J 4 bases short, with 16 bases between. This clonotype was recorded at least ten times. Its target is unknown. The TCR originated in a man aged 18 to 29 who had mild COVID-19 (a few samples of this study predate the infection). Cell type and time point are not known. The specimen was PBMCs or a T cell subset sorted from them (not recorded which). The V call is TRBV20-1, the J call TRBJ2-7; D is undetermined. The CDR3 is CSASSTAATYEQYF. CDR3 bases: TGCAGTGCTAGCTCTACGGCTGCTACGTACGAGCAGTACTTC.